This T cell receptor (beta chain) was profiled in a study of post-analysis software for immune sequencing data (dated by TCRdb to 2013 to 2016). Study-level background: Relapsing-remitting, secondary progressive and progressive-relapsing multiple sclerosis were recorded as disease courses, and subtype annotation was lacking for some patients. The patient repertoires were compared against 11 previously published healthy control repertoires obtained from donors aged 6 to 25 years. A subset of samples was prepared in parallel using single-end sample barcoding, then pooled and co-amplified after Illumina adapter ligation.

Overall study outcomes, separate from this receptor: When samples were clustered directly using the F measure, samples prepared in the same batch co-clustered strongly, which prompted a batch-effect correction. The control group was slightly older than the multiple sclerosis patient group. Compared with controls, multiple sclerosis patients had significantly lower normalized Chao1 diversity, a finding suggesting substantial peripheral T-cell clonal expansion.

The library came from PCR. Sequenced using an Illumina HiSeq 2500. To reduce PCR and sequencing biases, unique molecular identifiers were built into the TCR beta cDNA libraries. Roughly 500,000 cDNA molecules were obtained per 1 to 10 million input T cells, so each molecule approximated one T cell. The same protocol used for the earlier healthy control dataset was applied to prepare and sequence the patient libraries. Samples belonging to the same batch were prepared together, multiplexed and sequenced on a shared HiSeq lane. As for the authors' bioinformatics: MIGEC handled the raw barcoded reads, throwing out single-read molecular identifier groups before consensus assembly and CDR3 extraction. Clonotype tables were post-analysed with VDJtools, and diversity was normalized by down-sampling all datasets to the smallest sample size. Repertoire overlap clustering matched CDR3 amino acid but not nucleotide sequences to correct batch-related cross-sample contamination. The raw public reads went through TCRdb reprocessing: fastp at Q25, MiXCR clone calling, in-frame beta chains kept. Identical CDR3 protein sequences are pooled into one entry, listed with their most common genes and DNA. TCRdb's processing, not the authors' own work, is the source of the V and J calls. The sample table contains about 570,000 distinct CDR3 sequences; only one count was recorded for roughly 34% of them. The ten biggest clones cover about 6% of the sample.

As for this clonotype: This clone's antigen is unknown. The input lacks base qualities; no much larger clone sits a single base away.

To demonstrate the VDJtools post-analysis software, TCR beta repertoires were profiled from the peripheral blood of about 13 young patients with multiple sclerosis. The multiple sclerosis patients were children and adolescents between roughly 6 and 16 years of age. This receptor was taken from a girl aged 2-17 years with multiple sclerosis. The specimen was blood.

The DNA reads as follows: TGTGCCAGCAGCACGGGGGCAAGCGAGCAGTACTTC. It translates to CASSTGASEQYF. Here the chain combines TRBV9 and TRBJ2-5; the D gene is tentatively TRBD1 or TRBD2, each matching 6 bases. TRBJ2-7 explains the end of the DNA better; the J call may be wrong. The germline V gene provides CDR1 SGDLS and CDR2 YYNGEE. The CDR3 numbers 12 residues from cysteine through phenylalanine. Only the CDR3 portion is preserved as DNA: 36 bases, with reading frame beginning at the first base.